Below, 10 T cell receptor beta chains from the same sample are listed, as sequenced in a study of Graves' ophthalmopathy and Graves' hyperthyroidism. Amplification of the TCR beta CDR3 regions used RNA transcripts (as template). The first-round RT-PCR employed HTBI primers together with the Qiagen OneStep RT-PCR kit. A multiplex PCR was then performed as the second round. TCRdb called the multiplex PCR reads again in MiXCR, with one record for every CDR3 protein. The sample includes hundreds of thousands of distinct CDR3 sequences, 22% of them seen just once. Input material: peripheral blood. The source of these receptors is a woman between 18 and 30 years old with stable Graves' hyperthyroidism. Some clones in this sample may be carry-over from other donors' samples.

The chain links TRBV6-1 to TRBJ1-2, with D unclear. This CDR3 is built from 14 residues. V dropped 6 bases and J dropped 0 bases, with 11 bases sitting between them. Looked up from germline, CDR1 is MNHNS and CDR2 is SASEGT. The CDR3 loop reads CASSENSPNYGYTF. CDR3 nucleotide sequence: TGTGCCAGCAGCGAAAACAGCCCTAACTATGGCTACACCTTC.

This clonotype was picked up a small number of times. CDR3 loop: CASSQTWGTDSPLHF. Written as DNA, the CDR3 is TGTGCCAGCAGCCAAACGTGGGGGACTGATTCACCCCTCCACTTT. The gene calls are TRBV3-1 and TRBJ1-6; tentative D call: TRBD1 (5 bases). V lost 2 bases and J lost 8, with 13 bases in between. Germline CDR1 LGHDT, CDR2 YNNKEL (reference sequence). This CDR3 is 15 amino acids long.

Here the CDR3 DNA reads TGCGCCAGCAGATTCCTCGGGGTAAGGGGGGTGGAGACTGAAGCTTTCTTT. Translated: CASRFLGVRGVETEAFF. This chain uses TRBV5-1 with TRBJ1-1; weak D call: TRBD1 (6 bases). Germline V lookup: CDR1 SGHRS, CDR2 YFSETQ. The V and J ends lost 5 bases and 5 bases respectively, with 25 bases between them. The CDR3 loop spans 17 amino acids.

This clonotype was seen at least ten times. V gene TRBV5-1 combines with J gene TRBJ2-7; 8 nucleotides align to TRBD1. This CDR3 comprises 15 residues. Germline V gene lookup returns CDR1 SGHRS and CDR2 YFSETQ. V shed 4 bases and J 5 bases; nucleotides not matched to a gene: 11. The CDR3 loop reads CASSEGDRISHEQYF. The CDR3 bases are TGCGCCAGCAGCGAGGGGGACAGGATAAGCCACGAGCAGTACTTC.

This clonotype came up many times. The J gene is TRBJ1-1, the V gene TRBV9; the D gene is possibly TRBD1 (6 bases). There are 16 residues in the CDR3. The V end lost 4 bases, the J end lost 3 bases, and 19 bases lay between the germline ends. Germline-derived CDR1 and CDR2 are SGDLS and YYNGEE. The CDR3 DNA follows: TGTGCCAGCAGCCCTCACCTTCGGGGGGCAGACACTGAAGCTTTCTTT. This translates into CASSPHLRGADTEAFF.

CDR3 bases: TGTGCCAGCAGGGTGGGACAGGGAAATCAGCCCCAGCATTTT. Amino acids: CASRVGQGNQPQHF. J is TRBJ1-5 and V is TRBV6-1; 9 nucleotides align to TRBD1. This CDR3 is 14 amino acids long. Germline assignment: CDR1 MNHNS and CDR2 SASEGT. Germline trimming cut 6 bases from V and 4 bases from J; bases unmatched to any gene: 4.

This clonotype showed up just a few times. V usage is TRBV27 and J usage is TRBJ1-1; D may be TRBD1 (6 bases). Germline CDR1 reads MNHEY; CDR2 reads SMNVEV (reference sequence). CDR3 length equals 14 residues. Trimming shortened V by 6 bases and J by 0 bases, and 11 bases separated the two germline ends. In nucleotides, the CDR3 is TGTGCCAGCAGACTACAGGGAGTGAACACTGAAGCTTTCTTT. As protein: CASRLQGVNTEAFF.

The chain uses TRBV2 and TRBJ2-7; D remains ambiguous. V dropped 2 bases and J dropped 3 bases, with 8 bases sitting between them. Germline CDR1 SNHLY, CDR2 FYNNEI. The length of the CDR3 is 13 residues. The CDR3, as DNA: TGTGCCAGCAGTGAAACCCAGATCTACGAGCAGTACTTC. This gives the protein CASSETQIYEQYF.

This clonotype was detected ten times or more. The CDR3 DNA follows: TGTGCCAGCAAAACAGGGGGAGTTGAGCCTTACGAGCAGTACTTC. This sequence encodes CASKTGGVEPYEQYF. V is TRBV28 and J is TRBJ2-7; the match to TRBD1 covers 8 bases. Germline trimming cut 7 bases from V and 4 bases from J; bases unmatched to any gene: 12. The V gene's germline CDR1 is MDHEN and CDR2 SYDVKM. The CDR3 spans 15 residues.

The table lists this clonotype with many counts. This chain uses TRBV12-3 or TRBV12-4 with TRBJ1-1; tentative D call: TRBD1 (6 bases). This CDR3 contains 14 residues. V was pared by 7 bases and J by 6 bases, with 18 bases between. CDR3 nucleotide sequence: TGTGCCAGCACCCTCCGAGCGGGGGCCGCTGAAGCTTTCTTT. It codes for CASTLRAGAAEAFF.